Sequencing of this T cell receptor (beta chain) was carried out in a study of T cell responses to AZD1222 COVID-19 vaccine. Overall study results and limits: Baseline seropositivity characterized only six or seven AZD1222 recipients. Vaccination with two AZD1222 doses was followed by a rise in Spike-specific TCR breadth and depth.

Clones were sequenced by immunoSEQ multiplex PCR, and TCRdb holds only the in-frame ones, with some missing. The sample contains 95,000 to 150,000 clones, about 90% of which appear only once. This clone has a handful of counts. Its antigen remains unidentified. The length of the CDR3 is 16 residues. V dropped 2 bases and J dropped 0 bases, with 11 bases sitting between them. Germline CDR1 reads MNHEY; CDR2 reads SVGAGI. The genes are TRBV6-5 and TRBJ1-3; tentatively, D is TRBD1 (6 bases). This specimen was peripheral blood, taken on day 0 of AZD1222 vaccination. This TCR came from an adult in good health. The CDR3 DNA sequence: TGTGCCAGCAGTTACCACAGGGCGAGCTCTGGAAACACCATATATTTT. Residues: CASSYHRASSGNTIYF.